These 25 T cell receptor beta chains were all obtained from the same sample, sequenced in a study of blood T cell repertoires in COVID-19. Assay used: immunoSEQ multiplex PCR; TCRdb lists only in-frame clones, some missing. The table shows approximately 13,000 clones, with 85% to 90% occurring only once. The sample comprised peripheral blood. The receptors were gathered from a man aged 50 to 60 with active COVID-19.

V gene TRBV6-5 combines with J gene TRBJ1-2, with a tentative D call TRBD1 (6 bases). Germline assignment: CDR1 MNHEY and CDR2 SVGAGI. This CDR3 has 13 amino acids. With 7 bases removed from V and 8 bases from J, the gap between germline ends came to 17 bases. CDR3 in amino acids: CASTTSGGQGYTF. As DNA, the CDR3 is TGTGCCAGCACCACTAGCGGGGGGCAGGGCTACACCTTC.

Only a few counts were recorded for this clone. The J gene is TRBJ1-2, the V gene TRBV13, with D maybe TRBD1 (5 bases). CDR1 and CDR2 from the germline V gene are PRHDT and FYEKMQ (reference sequence). This CDR3 has 14 residues. V was trimmed by 5 bases and J by 3 bases, leaving 13 bases between them. The CDR3 protein is CASSIRQNHYGYTF. DNA for the CDR3: TGTGCCAGCAGCATTAGACAGAACCACTATGGCTACACCTTC.

The V and J genes are TRBV19 and TRBJ2-1; 13 bases line up with TRBD2. The germline V gene has CDR1 LNHDA and CDR2 SQIVND (reference sequence). CDR3 length: 14 amino acids. V shed 7 bases, J shed 13 bases, and the junction held 10 bases outside the gene matches. The CDR3 spells CASTTSGRASAQFF. As DNA, the CDR3 is TGTGCCAGTACAACTAGCGGGAGGGCCTCAGCACAGTTCTTC. Variable domain in full (rest from reference TRBV19 and TRBJ2-1): DGGITQSPKYLFRKEGQNVTLSCEQNLNHDAMYWYRQDPGQGLRLIYYSQIVNDFQKGDIAEGYSVSREKKESFPLTVTSAQKNPTAFYLCASTTSGRASAQFFGPGTRLTVL.

The chain has TRBV3-1 (or the pseudogene TRBV3-2) and TRBJ2-7, with TRBD1 identical over 7 bases. The length of the CDR3 is 20 residues. Germline trimming cut 0 bases from V and 0 bases from J; bases unmatched to any gene: 17. Germline CDR1 is LGHDT and CDR2 is YNNKEL (reference sequence). The CDR3 DNA reads as TGTGCCAGCAGCCAAGAGGGGATCGGCGCCGGGGACAGCTACTCCTACGAGCAGTACTTC. Translated: CASSQEGIGAGDSYSYEQYF.

V gene TRBV7-2 combines with J gene TRBJ2-1, with 10 positions matching TRBD2. Germline CDR1 reads SGHTA; CDR2 reads FQGNSA. V lost 2 bases and J lost 9; bases outside the gene matches: 7. This CDR3 contains 15 residues. The CDR3 sequence is CASSLLTSGKVEQFF. CDR3 bases: TGTGCCAGCAGCTTATTAACTAGCGGGAAGGTTGAGCAGTTCTTC.

V usage is TRBV3-1 (or the pseudogene TRBV3-2) and J usage is TRBJ1-2; 7 bases align to TRBD1. The V and J ends lost 5 bases and 7 bases, in that order; junction bases with no gene match: 16. The CDR3 spans 16 residues. Germline V gives CDR1 LGHDT, CDR2 YNNKEL (reference sequence). CDR3 region: CASSSGQDGRLGGYTF. The CDR3 DNA reads TGTGCCAGCAGCTCCGGACAGGACGGGCGGCTTGGTGGCTACACCTTC.

This chain connects TRBV10-3 to TRBJ1-2, with D possibly being TRBD1 (5 bases). The CDR3 contains 13 residues. The V gene's germline CDR1 is ENHRY and CDR2 SYGVKD. V lost 3 bases and J lost 1, with 6 bases in between. CDR3 amino acids: CAISDDSNYGYTF. CDR3 nucleotides: TGTGCCATCAGTGACGACAGTAACTATGGCTACACCTTC.

The J gene is TRBJ2-3, the V gene TRBV5-1, with TRBD1 identical over 11 bases. The CDR3 consists of 15 residues. V gave up 6 bases and J gave up 4 bases; unmatched junction bases: 7. The germline gives CDR1 SGHRS, CDR2 YFSETQ. CDR3 coding DNA: TGCGCCAGCACCCCTATGGGACAGGGGGCAGATACGCAGTATTTT. Its translation: CASTPMGQGADTQYF. Full variable domain (missing parts from reference TRBV5-1 and TRBJ2-3): KAGVTQTPRYLIKTRGQQVTLSCSPISGHRSVSWYQQTPGQGLQFLFEYFSETQRNKGNFPGRFSGRQFSNSRSEMNVSTLELGDSALYLCASTPMGQGADTQYFGPGTRLTVL.

This clone was seen once. This chain's CDR3 is CSVVGSRVQETQYF. DNA of the CDR3: TGCAGCGTTGTGGGATCGAGGGTACAAGAGACCCAGTACTTC. The chain joins TRBV29-1 to TRBJ2-5, with a possible D match to TRBD2 (5 bases). Germline V gene lookup returns CDR1 SQVTM and CDR2 ANQGSEA. The CDR3 length is 14 residues. Trimming removed 4 bases from V and 2 bases from J, with 14 bases in between. Based on the CDR3 plus reference TRBV29-1 and TRBJ2-5, the full variable domain is SAVISQKPSRDICQRGTSLTIQCQVDSQVTMMFWYRQQPGQSLTLIATANQGSEATYESGFVIDKFPISRPNLTFSTLTVSNMSPEDSSIYLCSVVGSRVQETQYFGPGTRLLVL.

The rearrangement joins TRBV6-2 or TRBV6-3 to TRBJ1-2; D is ambiguous. Germline CDR1 reads MNHEY; CDR2 reads SVGEGT. The CDR3 runs to 14 residues. V was shortened by 6 bases and J by 2 bases, with 13 bases between the two germline ends. The CDR3 DNA sequence: TGTGCCAGCAGCCTCGACGGGAGCAACTATGGCTACACCTTC. Translated: CASSLDGSNYGYTF.

This sequence joins TRBV5-4 and TRBJ2-3, with TRBD1 matching over 8 bases. Trimming at V came to 5 bases and at J to 1 base, leaving 12 bases not matched to a gene. CDR3 length: 17 residues. The V gene's germline CDR1 is SGHNT and CDR2 YYREEE (reference sequence). The CDR3 spells CASRQGEPGQGTDTQYF. The CDR3 region has the DNA TGTGCCAGCAGACAGGGTGAGCCGGGACAGGGCACAGATACGCAGTATTTT.

The rearrangement links TRBV28 to TRBJ2-6; 9 bases line up with TRBD1. Germline CDR1 is MDHEN and CDR2 is SYDVKM. This CDR3 region has 17 residues. J was trimmed by 1 base and V by 6 bases; bases with no gene match: 7. CDR3 region: CASSRQGGSSGANVLTF. The CDR3 nucleotides are TGTGCCAGCAGCCGACAGGGGGGGAGTTCTGGGGCCAACGTCCTGACTTTC.

The CDR3 DNA is TGCGCCAGCAGCTTGGGGGGCAGGTCGGACGAAAAACTGTTTTTT. This codes for CASSLGGRSDEKLFF. This chain uses TRBV5-1 with TRBJ1-4, with D possibly being TRBD1 (5 bases). CDR3 length equals 15 residues. V dropped 0 bases and J dropped 8 bases, with 14 bases sitting between them. Germline values: CDR1 SGHRS, CDR2 YFSETQ. The whole variable domain, filled in from reference TRBV5-1 and TRBJ1-4, reads KAGVTQTPRYLIKTRGQQVTLSCSPISGHRSVSWYQQTPGQGLQFLFEYFSETQRNKGNFPGRFSGRQFSNSRSEMNVSTLELGDSALYLCASSLGGRSDEKLFFGSGTQLSVL.

The chain combines TRBV19 with TRBJ2-7; the match to TRBD1 covers 7 bases. The germline CDR1 and CDR2 sequences are LNHDA and SQIVND (reference sequence). The V gene end was trimmed by 4 bases and the J gene end by 2 bases; junction bases not matched to a gene: 5. CDR3 length: 14 residues. The CDR3: CASSTGTDTYEQYF. The CDR3 region has the DNA TGTGCCAGTAGTACAGGGACAGACACCTACGAGCAGTACTTC. Together with reference TRBV19 and TRBJ2-7, the CDR3 gives the full variable domain: DGGITQSPKYLFRKEGQNVTLSCEQNLNHDAMYWYRQDPGQGLRLIYYSQIVNDFQKGDIAEGYSVSREKKESFPLTVTSAQKNPTAFYLCASSTGTDTYEQYFGPGTRLTVT.

V gene TRBV3-1 (or the pseudogene TRBV3-2) combines with J gene TRBJ2-5; possibly TRBD2 for D (5 bases). The CDR3 has 16 residues. V lost 1 base to trimming and J lost 5 bases, with 17 bases between them. The germline V gene has CDR1 LGHDT and CDR2 YNNKEL (reference sequence). The chain's CDR3 is CASSQARAPRKETQYF. The CDR3 DNA reads TGTGCCAGCAGCCAAGCGCGGGCCCCAAGAAAGGAGACCCAGTACTTC.

The V and J genes are TRBV21-1 and TRBJ2-7; the table names TRBD2, a call not compared with the DNA. TRBV21-1 counts as a pseudogene. This CDR3 is built from 17 residues. The CDR3 reads CASTPLPEPCRGYEQYF. The CDR3 nucleotides are TGTGCCAGCACCCCACTTCCGGAGCCCTGTCGGGGCTACGAGCAGTACTTC.

CDR3 bases: TGTGCCAGCAGCCCCACACGAAGGGGCGACACTGAAGCTTTCTTT. Translation: CASSPTRRGDTEAFF. The V and J genes are TRBV5-4 and TRBJ1-1; weak D call: TRBD1 (5 bases). CDR3 length equals 15 residues. Trimming stripped 4 bases from V and 3 bases from J, with 16 bases between. CDR1 is SGHNT and CDR2 is YYREEE in the germline V gene (reference sequence).

This chain links TRBV5-1 with TRBJ1-1; TRBD1 might be the D (5 bases). The CDR3 extends over 15 amino acids. Germline V CDR1 and CDR2: SGHRS, YFSETQ. V lost 3 bases, J lost 0 bases, and 12 bases lay in between. The chain's CDR3 is CASSSPGLMNTEAFF. In DNA, the CDR3 is TGCGCCAGCAGCTCACCGGGACTAATGAACACTGAAGCTTTCTTT.

The chain uses TRBV28 and TRBJ2-7; TRBD2 matches 8 bases. Trimming at V came to 3 bases and at J to 3 bases, leaving 4 bases not matched to a gene. This CDR3 region has 14 residues. Germline V gives CDR1 MDHEN, CDR2 SYDVKM. CDR3 DNA sequence: TGTGCCAGCAGTTTTAGCGGGATAAGCTACGAGCAGTACTTC. This encodes CASSFSGISYEQYF.

This rearrangement joins TRBV6-5 to TRBJ2-1; possible D gene TRBD2, 5 bases. V was shortened by 2 bases and J by 10 bases, with 9 bases between the two germline ends. Germline CDR1 reads MNHEY; CDR2 reads SVGAGI. The CDR3 is made up of 12 amino acids. The chain's CDR3 is CASSYRGLEQFF. The DNA of the CDR3 is TGTGCCAGCAGTTACCGGGGTTTGGAGCAGTTCTTC.

The rearrangement links TRBV29-1 to TRBJ2-3; D is uncertain. Germline assignment: CDR1 SQVTM and CDR2 ANQGSEA. The CDR3 spans 14 residues. Trimming removed 4 bases from V and 0 bases from J, with 11 bases in between. The CDR3 nucleotides read TGCAGCGTTGGATCCTACTTTAGCACAGATACGCAGTATTTT. As protein: CSVGSYFSTDTQYF.

This rearrangement joins TRBV10-3 to TRBJ1-5; 10 bases align to TRBD1. After removal of 10 bases from V and 3 bases from J, the junction contained 9 bases not matched to a gene. Germline CDR1 ENHRY, CDR2 SYGVKD. The CDR3 is 15 amino acids. The CDR3 here is CATRRQGADNQPQHF. CDR3 DNA: TGTGCCACCCGACGACAGGGGGCGGACAATCAGCCCCAGCATTTT.

The chain employs TRBV28 and TRBJ1-2; 10 positions agree with TRBD1. The CDR3 runs to 15 residues. Per the germline V gene, CDR1 is MDHEN and CDR2 is SYDVKM. With 3 bases clipped from V and 4 bases from J, the junction kept 5 bases outside the gene matches. The CDR3 region has the DNA TGTGCCAGCAGTTTTCCGGGACAGGGGACCTATGGCTACACCTTC. Translation: CASSFPGQGTYGYTF.

The chain uses TRBV5-5 and TRBJ1-1; D ambiguous. The germline gives CDR1 SGHKS, CDR2 YYEKEE (reference sequence). Trimming took off 1 base at V and 3 bases at J, with 10 bases between the two ends. The length of the CDR3 is 14 residues. CDR3 sequence: CASSLIGSDTEAFF. Written as DNA, the CDR3 is TGTGCCAGCAGCTTGATCGGCAGCGACACTGAAGCTTTCTTT. Together with reference TRBV5-5 and TRBJ1-1, the CDR3 gives the full variable domain: DAGVTQSPTHLIKTRGQQVTLRCSPISGHKSVSWYQQVLGQGPQFIFQYYEKEERGRGNFPDRFSARQFPNYSSELNVNALLLGDSALYLCASSLIGSDTEAFFGQGTRLTVV.

The genes are TRBV29-1 and TRBJ1-1; TRBD1 agrees at 7 bases. The CDR3 totals 14 residues. The germline V gene has CDR1 SQVTM and CDR2 ANQGSEA. The ends lost 7 bases at V and 4 bases at J; junction bases unmatched: 12. The CDR3 region has the DNA TGCAGCGGGGTTACCGGGACAGAATCCACTGAAGCTTTCTTT. Its protein product is CSGVTGTESTEAFF.